The sequence of this T cell receptor (beta chain) was determined in a study of cytomegalovirus exposure and HLA in healthy donors. Broader study findings: For most TCR sequences rarity was the rule, although some public TCRs occurred in many donors.

The donors were part of the validation cohort of 95 to 150 subjects. That cohort was separate from the first cohort, which comprised about 730 subjects. Libraries were prepared by immunoSEQ multiplex PCR; TCRdb keeps only in-frame clonotypes and omits some of them. The table lists 150,000 to 200,000 clones, roughly 96% of them singletons. A note on this clone: Its specificity is unknown.

This clonotype originated in a woman under 30 in good health and CMV-seronegative. Sequencing input: PBMCs.

CDR3 sequence: CASSLREGEKLFF. For the CDR3, the DNA is TGTGCCAGCAGCCTGAGGGAAGGGGAAAAACTGTTTTTT. The J gene is TRBJ1-4, the V gene TRBV11-2; D gene ambiguous. CDR1 and CDR2 (germline): SGHAT, FQNNGV. The CDR3 loop spans 13 amino acids. Between the trimmed V and J ends, which lost 5 bases and 8 bases, there was a span of 12 bases. Full variable domain (missing parts from reference TRBV11-2 and TRBJ1-4): EAGVAQSPRYKIIEKRQSVAFWCNPISGHATLYWYQQILGQGPKLLIQFQNNGVVDDSQLPKDRFSAERLKGVDSTLKIQPAKLEDSAVYLCASSLREGEKLFFGSGTQLSVL.